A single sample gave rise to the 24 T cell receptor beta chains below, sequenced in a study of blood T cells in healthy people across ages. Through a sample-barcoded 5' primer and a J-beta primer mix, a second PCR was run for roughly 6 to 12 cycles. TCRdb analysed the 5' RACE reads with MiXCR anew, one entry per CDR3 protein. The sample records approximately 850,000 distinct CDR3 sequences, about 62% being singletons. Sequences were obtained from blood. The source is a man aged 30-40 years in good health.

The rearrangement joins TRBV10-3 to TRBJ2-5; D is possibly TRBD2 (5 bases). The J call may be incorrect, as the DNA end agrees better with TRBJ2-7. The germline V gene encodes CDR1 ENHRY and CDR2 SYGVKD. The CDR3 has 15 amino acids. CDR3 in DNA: TGTGCCATCAGTCTAGGCTCGGGAACGCAGAACGAGCAGTACTTC. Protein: CAISLGSGTQNEQYF.

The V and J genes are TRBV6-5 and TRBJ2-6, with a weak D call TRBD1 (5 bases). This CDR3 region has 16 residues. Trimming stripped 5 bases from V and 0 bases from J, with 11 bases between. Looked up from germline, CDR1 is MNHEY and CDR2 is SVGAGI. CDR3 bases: TGTGCCAGCAGTCTACAGGTGTTCTCTGGGGCCAACGTCCTGACTTTC. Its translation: CASSLQVFSGANVLTF.

CDR3 region: CASRDANNEQFF. The CDR3 nucleotides read TGCGCCAGCCGGGACGCGAACAATGAGCAGTTCTTC. The J gene is TRBJ2-1, the V gene TRBV5-1; the D gene could be TRBD1 or TRBD2 (5 bases each). Looked up from germline, CDR1 is SGHRS and CDR2 is YFSETQ. The CDR3 has 12 amino acids. With 7 bases removed from V and 5 bases from J, the gap between germline ends came to 10 bases.

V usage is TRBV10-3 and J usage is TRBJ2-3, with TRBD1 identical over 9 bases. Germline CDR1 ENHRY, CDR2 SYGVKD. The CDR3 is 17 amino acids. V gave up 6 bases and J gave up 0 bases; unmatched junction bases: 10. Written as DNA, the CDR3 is TGTGCCATCAGGCCCGGGACAGGGACCACTAGCACAGATACGCAGTATTTT. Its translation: CAIRPGTGTTSTDTQYF.

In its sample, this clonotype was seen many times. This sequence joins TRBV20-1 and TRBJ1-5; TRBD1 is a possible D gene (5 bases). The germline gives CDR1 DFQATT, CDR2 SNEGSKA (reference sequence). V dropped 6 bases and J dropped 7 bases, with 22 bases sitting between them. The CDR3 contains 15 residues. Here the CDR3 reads CSAQRGEGVVQPQHF. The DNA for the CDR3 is TGCAGTGCCCAGAGGGGCGAAGGGGTAGTGCAGCCCCAGCATTTT.

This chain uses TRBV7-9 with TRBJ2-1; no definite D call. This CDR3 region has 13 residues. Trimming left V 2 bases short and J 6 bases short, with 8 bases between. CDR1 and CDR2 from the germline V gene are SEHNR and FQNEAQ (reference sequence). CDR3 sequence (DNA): TGTGCCAGCAGCTTAATCGGTCCCAATGAGCAGTTCTTC. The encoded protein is CASSLIGPNEQFF.

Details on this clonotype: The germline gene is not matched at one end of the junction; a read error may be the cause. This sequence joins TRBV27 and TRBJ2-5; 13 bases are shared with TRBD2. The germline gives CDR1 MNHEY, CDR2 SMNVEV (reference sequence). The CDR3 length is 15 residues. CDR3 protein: CACSSLAGGAREQYF. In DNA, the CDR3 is TGTGCCTGCAGTTCACTAGCGGGGGGGGCTAGGGAGCAGTACTTC.

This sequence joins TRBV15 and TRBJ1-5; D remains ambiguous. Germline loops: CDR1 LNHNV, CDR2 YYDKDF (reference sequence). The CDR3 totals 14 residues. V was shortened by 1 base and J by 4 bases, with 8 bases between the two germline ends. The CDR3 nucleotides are TGTGCCACCAGCAGAGCCCAGATAAATCAGCCCCAGCATTTT. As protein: CATSRAQINQPQHF.

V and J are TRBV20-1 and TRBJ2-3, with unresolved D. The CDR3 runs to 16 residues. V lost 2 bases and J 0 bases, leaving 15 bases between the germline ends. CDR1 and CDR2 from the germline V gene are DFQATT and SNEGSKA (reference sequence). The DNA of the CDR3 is TGCAGTGCTAGATTCCTAGATGAGCTTAGCACAGATACGCAGTATTTT. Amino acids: CSARFLDELSTDTQYF.

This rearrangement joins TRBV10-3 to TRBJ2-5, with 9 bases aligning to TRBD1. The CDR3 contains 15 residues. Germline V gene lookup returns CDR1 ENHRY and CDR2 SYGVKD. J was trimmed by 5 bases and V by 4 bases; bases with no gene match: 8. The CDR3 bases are TGTGCCATCAGTGCCTCGGGACAGGGTCGGGAGACCCAGTACTTC. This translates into CAISASGQGRETQYF.

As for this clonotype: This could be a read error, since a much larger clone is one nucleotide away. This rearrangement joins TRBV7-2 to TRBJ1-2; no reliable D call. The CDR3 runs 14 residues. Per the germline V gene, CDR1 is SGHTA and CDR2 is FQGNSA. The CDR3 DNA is TGTGCCAGCAGCTTAGAGTTGGTAGCCGCGGGCTACATCTTC. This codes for CASSLELVAAGYIF.

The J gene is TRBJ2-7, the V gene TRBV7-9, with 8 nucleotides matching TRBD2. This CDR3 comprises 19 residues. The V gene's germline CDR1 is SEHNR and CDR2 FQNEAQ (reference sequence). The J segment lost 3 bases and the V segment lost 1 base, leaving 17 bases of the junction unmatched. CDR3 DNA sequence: TGTGCCAGCAGCTTAGGCGGTTCGCGGGAGGTCGGGATCGGCTACGAGCAGTACTTC. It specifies CASSLGGSREVGIGYEQYF.

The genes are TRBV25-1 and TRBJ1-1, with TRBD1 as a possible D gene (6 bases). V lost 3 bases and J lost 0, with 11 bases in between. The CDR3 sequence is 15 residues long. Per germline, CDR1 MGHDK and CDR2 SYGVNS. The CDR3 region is CASSDLQGMNTEAFF. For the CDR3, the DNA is TGTGCCAGCAGTGACCTCCAGGGGATGAACACTGAAGCTTTCTTT. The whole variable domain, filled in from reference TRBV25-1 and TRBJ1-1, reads EADIYQTPRYLVIGTGKKITLECSQTMGHDKMYWYQQDPGMELHLIHYSYGVNSTEKGDLSSESTVSRIRTEHFPLTLESARPSHTSQYLCASSDLQGMNTEAFFGQGTRLTVV.

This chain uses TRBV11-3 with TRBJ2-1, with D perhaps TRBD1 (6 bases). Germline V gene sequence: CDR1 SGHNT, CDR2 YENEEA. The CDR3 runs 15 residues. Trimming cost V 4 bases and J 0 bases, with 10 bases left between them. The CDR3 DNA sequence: TGTGCCAGCAGCTCAGACAGGAGCTCCTACAATGAGCAGTTCTTC. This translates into CASSSDRSSYNEQFF.

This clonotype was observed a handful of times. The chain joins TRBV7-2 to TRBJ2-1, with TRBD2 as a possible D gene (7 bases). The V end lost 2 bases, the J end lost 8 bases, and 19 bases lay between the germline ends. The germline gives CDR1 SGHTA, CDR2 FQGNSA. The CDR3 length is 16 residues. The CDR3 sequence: CASSLTSGGRPDEQFF. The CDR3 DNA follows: TGTGCCAGCAGCTTAACCTCGGGGGGCCGTCCTGATGAGCAGTTCTTC.

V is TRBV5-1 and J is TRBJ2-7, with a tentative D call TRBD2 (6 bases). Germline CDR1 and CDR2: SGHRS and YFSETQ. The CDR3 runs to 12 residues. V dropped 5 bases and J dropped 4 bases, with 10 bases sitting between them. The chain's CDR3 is CASSPSAYEQYF. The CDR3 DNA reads TGCGCCAGCAGTCCTAGCGCATACGAGCAGTACTTC.

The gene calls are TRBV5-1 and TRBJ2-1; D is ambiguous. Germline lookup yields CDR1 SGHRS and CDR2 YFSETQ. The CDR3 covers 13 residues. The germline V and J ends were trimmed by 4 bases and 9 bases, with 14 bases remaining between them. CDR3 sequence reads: CASSPPGHPEQFF. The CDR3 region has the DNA TGCGCCAGCAGCCCCCCCGGGCACCCTGAGCAGTTCTTC.

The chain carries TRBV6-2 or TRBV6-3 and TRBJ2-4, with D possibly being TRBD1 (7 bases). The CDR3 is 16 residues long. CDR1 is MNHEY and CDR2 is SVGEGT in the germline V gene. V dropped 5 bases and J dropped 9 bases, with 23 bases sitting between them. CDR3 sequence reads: CASSRGPWTGGGIQYF. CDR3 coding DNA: TGTGCCAGCAGTAGAGGCCCCTGGACAGGAGGGGGCATTCAGTACTTC.

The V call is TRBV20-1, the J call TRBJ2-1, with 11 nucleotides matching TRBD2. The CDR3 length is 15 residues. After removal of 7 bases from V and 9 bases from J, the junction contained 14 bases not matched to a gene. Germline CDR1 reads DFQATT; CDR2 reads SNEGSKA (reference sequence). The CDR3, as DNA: TGCAGTGTTGAGGCAACTAGCGGGAGTTTGATTGAGCAGTTCTTC. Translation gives CSVEATSGSLIEQFF.

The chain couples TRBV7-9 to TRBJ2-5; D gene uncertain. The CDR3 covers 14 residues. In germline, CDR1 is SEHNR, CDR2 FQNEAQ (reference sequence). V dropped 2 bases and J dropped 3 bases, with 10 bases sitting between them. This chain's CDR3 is CASSLTADEETQYF. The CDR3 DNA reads TGTGCCAGCAGCTTAACGGCAGATGAAGAGACCCAGTACTTC.

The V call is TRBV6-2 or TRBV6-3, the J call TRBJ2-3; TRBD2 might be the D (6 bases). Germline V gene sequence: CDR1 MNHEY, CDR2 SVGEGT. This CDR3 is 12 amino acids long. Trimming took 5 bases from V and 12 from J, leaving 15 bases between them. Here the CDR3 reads CASSPGSTSQYF. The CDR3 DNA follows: TGTGCCAGCAGTCCCGGGAGCACATCACAGTATTTT.

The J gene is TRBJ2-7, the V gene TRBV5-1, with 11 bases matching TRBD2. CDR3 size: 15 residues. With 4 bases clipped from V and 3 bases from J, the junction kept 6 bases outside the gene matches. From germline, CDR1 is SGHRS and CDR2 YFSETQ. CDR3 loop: CASSPDGTSGYEQYF. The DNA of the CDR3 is TGCGCCAGCAGCCCCGACGGGACTAGCGGCTACGAGCAGTACTTC.

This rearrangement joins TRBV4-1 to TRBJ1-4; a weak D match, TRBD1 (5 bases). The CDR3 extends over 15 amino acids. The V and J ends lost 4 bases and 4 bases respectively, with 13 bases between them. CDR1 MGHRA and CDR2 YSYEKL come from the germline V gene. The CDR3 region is CASSLWDGNNEKLFF. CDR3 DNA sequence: TGCGCCAGCAGCCTCTGGGACGGGAATAATGAAAAACTGTTTTTT.

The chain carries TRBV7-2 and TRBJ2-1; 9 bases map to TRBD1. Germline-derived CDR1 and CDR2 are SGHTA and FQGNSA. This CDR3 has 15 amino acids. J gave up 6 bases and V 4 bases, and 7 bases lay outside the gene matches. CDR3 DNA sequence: TGTGCCAGCAGCTACCCTGACAGGGGGGGCAATGAGCAGTTCTTC. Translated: CASSYPDRGGNEQFF.